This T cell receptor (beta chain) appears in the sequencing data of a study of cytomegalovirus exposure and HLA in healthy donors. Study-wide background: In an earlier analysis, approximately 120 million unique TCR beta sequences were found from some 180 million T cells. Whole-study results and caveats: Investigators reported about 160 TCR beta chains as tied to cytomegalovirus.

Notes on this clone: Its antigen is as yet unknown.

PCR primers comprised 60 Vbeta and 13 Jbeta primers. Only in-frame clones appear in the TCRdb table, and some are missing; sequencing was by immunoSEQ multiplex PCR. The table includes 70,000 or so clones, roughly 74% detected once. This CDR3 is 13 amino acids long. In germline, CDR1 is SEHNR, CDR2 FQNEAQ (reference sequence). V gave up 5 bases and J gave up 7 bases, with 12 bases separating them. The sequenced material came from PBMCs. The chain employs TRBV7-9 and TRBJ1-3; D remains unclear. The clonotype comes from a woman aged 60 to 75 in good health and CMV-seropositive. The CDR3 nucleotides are TGTGCCAGCAGCATGCCTCGGAGGAACACCATATATTTT. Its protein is CASSMPRRNTIYF.